The 18 T cell receptor beta chains below were found in one sample sequenced in a study of CD8 T cells in Susac syndrome. RNA amounts of about 0.45 to 1 ug underwent reverse transcription with random hexamers. TCRdb re-derived calls from the immunoSEQ multiplex PCR reads in MiXCR, one entry per CDR3 protein. The repertoire has about 190,000 distinct CDR3 sequences, under 95% of them found once; the top ten carry 0.09% to 0.12%. What was sequenced was CD4+ T cells from PBMCs. The origin of the receptors is a human donor in good health.

On this clonotype itself: An end of the junction does not agree with germline; a read error may underlie this. The V call is TRBV10-3, the J call TRBJ1-1; D call uncertain. CDR3 length: 13 residues. CDR1 and CDR2 from the germline V gene are ENHRY and SYGVKD. The CDR3 sequence is CATSHRGSTEAFF. The DNA of the CDR3 is TGTGCCACCAGTCATCGGGGTTCCACTGAAGCTTTCTTT.

The J gene is TRBJ1-1, the V gene TRBV5-1; the D gene is possibly TRBD1 (5 bases). CDR1 and CDR2 (germline): SGHRS, YFSETQ. This CDR3 contains 15 residues. Trimming removed 6 bases at V and 2 bases at J, with 17 bases between. CDR3 in amino acids: CASTPGQVRNTEAFF. In DNA form, the CDR3 reads TGCGCCAGCACCCCGGGGCAGGTCCGAAACACTGAAGCTTTCTTT. The variable domain in full, completed from reference TRBV5-1 and TRBJ1-1, reads KAGVTQTPRYLIKTRGQQVTLSCSPISGHRSVSWYQQTPGQGLQFLFEYFSETQRNKGNFPGRFSGRQFSNSRSEMNVSTLELGDSALYLCASTPGQVRNTEAFFGQGTRLTVV.

This clonotype showed up just once. The V gene is TRBV10-3, the J gene TRBJ1-2; D may be TRBD1 (6 bases). V was clipped by 0 bases and J by 3 bases, with 8 bases between them. Germline CDR1 reads ENHRY; CDR2 reads SYGVKD. CDR3 size: 14 residues. The CDR3 DNA sequence: TGTGCCATCAGTGAGTCGCCAGGGGACTATGGCTACACCTTC. Encoded protein: CAISESPGDYGYTF.

This chain links TRBV6-1 with TRBJ1-5; D may be TRBD1 (6 bases). The ends were cut back, 6 bases at V and 9 bases at J, with 15 bases in the middle. The CDR3 has 13 residues. The germline CDR1 and CDR2 sequences are MNHNS and SASEGT. CDR3 nucleotide sequence: TGTGCCAGCAGATATTCCCAGACAGGGCCCCAGCATTTT. Its protein product is CASRYSQTGPQHF.

V usage is TRBV3-1 and J usage is TRBJ2-5; maybe TRBD2 (7 bases). The V and J ends lost 0 bases and 5 bases respectively, with 19 bases between them. The germline V gene encodes CDR1 LGHDT and CDR2 YNNKEL (reference sequence). The CDR3 runs to 17 residues. The CDR3 spells CASSQDPRRGGQETQYF. As DNA, the CDR3 is TGTGCCAGCAGCCAAGATCCCAGGAGGGGGGGCCAGGAGACCCAGTACTTC.

V and J are TRBV20-1 and TRBJ2-3; TRBD2 is a possible D gene (5 bases). Germline V gene sequence: CDR1 DFQATT, CDR2 SNEGSKA (reference sequence). The CDR3 is 15 residues long. Trimming took off 3 bases at V and 3 bases at J, with 16 bases between the two ends. The CDR3, as DNA: TGCAGTGCTAGCCCCCTTACTAGGAGAACAGATACGCAGTATTTT. The encoded protein is CSASPLTRRTDTQYF.

V is TRBV7-3 and J is TRBJ2-1, with D perhaps given as TRBD1 or TRBD2 (6 bases each). CDR3 length: 13 residues. Per the germline V gene, CDR1 is SGHTA and CDR2 is FQGTGA. V was shortened by 6 bases and J by 5 bases, with 11 bases between the two germline ends. CDR3 coding DNA: TGTGCCAGCAGTAGGGGGGCCCACAATGAGCAGTTCTTC. The encoded protein is CASSRGAHNEQFF. The full variable domain, its missing parts supplied by reference TRBV7-3 and TRBJ2-1, is GAGVSQTPSNKVTEKGKYVELRCDPISGHTALYWYRQSLGQGPEFLIYFQGTGAADDSGLPNDRFFAVRPEGSVSTLKIQRTERGDSAVYLCASSRGAHNEQFFGPGTRLTVL.

As concerns this clonotype: Since the CDR3 does not end with the conserved phenylalanine or tryptophan, this likely comes from a read error. The chain joins TRBV27 to TRBJ1-1; D possibly corresponds to TRBD1 (5 bases). Germline lookup yields CDR1 MNHEY and CDR2 SMNVEV (reference sequence). V lost 6 bases and J lost 6, with 17 bases in between. This CDR3 comprises 14 residues. The CDR3 sequence: CASSYAVPGSEAFL. The CDR3 nucleotides are TGTGCCAGCAGCTATGCTGTTCCAGGGTCTGAAGCTTTCCTT.

This chain uses TRBV9 with TRBJ1-6; 7 bases align to TRBD1. Germline trimming cut 4 bases from V and 8 bases from J; bases unmatched to any gene: 9. The CDR3 spans 15 residues. CDR1 and CDR2 from the germline V gene are SGDLS and YYNGEE. The CDR3 nucleotides read TGTGCCAGCAGCCTCCGACAGGGTGGCGATTCACCCCTCCACTTT. Translation gives CASSLRQGGDSPLHF.

This chain joins TRBV7-9 and TRBJ2-7; 9 nucleotides match TRBD2. J was trimmed by 1 base and V by 1 base; bases with no gene match: 8. The CDR3 totals 17 residues. CDR1 and CDR2 (germline): SEHNR, FQNEAQ (reference sequence). The chain's CDR3 is CASSLGDMRGGSYEQYV. CDR3 in DNA: TGTGCCAGCAGCTTAGGTGATATGCGGGGGGGGTCCTACGAGCAGTACGTC.

The chain is built from TRBV12-3 or TRBV12-4 and TRBJ2-7; D perhaps matches TRBD2 (5 bases). Trimming removed 7 bases at V and 5 bases at J, with 18 bases between. The CDR3 sequence is 14 residues long. CDR3 coding DNA: TGTGCCAGCACCCTGGGGAACCAGAGGGACGAGCAGTACTTC. Translation: CASTLGNQRDEQYF.

V and J are TRBV28 and TRBJ1-5, with 7 bases matching TRBD1. The CDR3 length is 16 residues. Germline assignment: CDR1 MDHEN and CDR2 SYDVKM. V dropped 4 bases and J dropped 2; count of bases not matched to a gene: 8. CDR3 DNA: TGTGCCAGCAGTTCAGGGGGAACAGGGGGCAATCAGCCCCAGCATTTT. It yields the protein CASSSGGTGGNQPQHF.

The chain recombines TRBV30 with TRBJ2-7, with unresolved D. CDR1 is GTSNPN, CDR2 SVGIG, per germline (reference sequence). The V end was cut by 4 bases, the J end by 5 bases, with 12 bases between. The CDR3 covers 12 residues. This CDR3 reads CAWMVTPHEQYF. CDR3 coding DNA: TGTGCCTGGATGGTTACGCCCCACGAGCAGTACTTC.

This chain links TRBV20-1 with TRBJ1-4; tentatively, D is TRBD1 (5 bases). The CDR3 is 15 amino acids. The ends were cut back, 0 bases at V and 0 bases at J, with 8 bases in the middle. Germline V CDR1 and CDR2: DFQATT, SNEGSKA (reference sequence). Written as DNA, the CDR3 is TGCAGTGCTAGAGAAGGGGCCGCAACTAATGAAAAACTGTTTTTT. It is translated as CSAREGAATNEKLFF.

For the CDR3, the DNA is TGCAGTGCTAGAGCCATAGCGGAGCAGTACTTC. It translates to CSARAIAEQYF. The rearrangement joins TRBV20-1 to TRBJ2-7; possibly TRBD2 for D (5 bases). Germline-derived CDR1 and CDR2 are DFQATT and SNEGSKA (reference sequence). The CDR3 is 11 residues long. Between the trimmed V and J ends, which lost 1 base and 7 bases, there was a span of 8 bases.

The chain uses TRBV6-6 and TRBJ1-6; unclear D gene. Germline CDR1 is MNHNY and CDR2 is SVGAGI (reference sequence). This CDR3 region has 11 residues. Trimming took off 4 bases at V and 9 bases at J, with 4 bases between the two ends. CDR3 region: CASSLRSPLHF. DNA for the CDR3: TGTGCCAGCAGTTTACGTTCACCCCTCCACTTT.

This clonotype was counted between two and nine times. The chain carries TRBV7-2 and TRBJ2-1; D might be TRBD1 or TRBD2, each matching 6 bases. Germline V CDR1 and CDR2: SGHTA, FQGNSA. CDR3 length: 15 residues. V dropped 3 bases and J dropped 8 bases, with 17 bases sitting between them. DNA for the CDR3: TGTGCCAGCAGCTTGGGTCTAGGGGGGTTCGATGAGCAGTTCTTC. Protein product: CASSLGLGGFDEQFF.

The CDR3 bases are TGCAGCGCTTGCTGGGAGGTCACTGAAGCTTTCTTT. This translates into CSACWEVTEAFF. The V and J genes are TRBV29-1 and TRBJ1-1; D not resolved. V lost 7 bases, J lost 4 bases, and 13 bases lay in between. This CDR3 is 12 amino acids long. In germline, CDR1 is SQVTM, CDR2 ANQGSEA.